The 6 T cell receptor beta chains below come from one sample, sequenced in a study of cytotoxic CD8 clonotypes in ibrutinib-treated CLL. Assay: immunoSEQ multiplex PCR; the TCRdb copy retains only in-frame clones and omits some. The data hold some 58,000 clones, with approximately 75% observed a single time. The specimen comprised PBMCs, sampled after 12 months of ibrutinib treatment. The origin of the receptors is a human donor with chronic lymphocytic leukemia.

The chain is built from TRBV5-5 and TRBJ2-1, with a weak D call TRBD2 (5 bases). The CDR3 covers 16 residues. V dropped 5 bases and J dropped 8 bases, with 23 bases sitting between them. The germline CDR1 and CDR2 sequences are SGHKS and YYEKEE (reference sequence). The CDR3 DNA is TGTGCCAGCAGGCCCCCGGTTGGCCATCGAGGGCATGAGCAGTTCTTC. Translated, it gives CASRPPVGHRGHEQFF.

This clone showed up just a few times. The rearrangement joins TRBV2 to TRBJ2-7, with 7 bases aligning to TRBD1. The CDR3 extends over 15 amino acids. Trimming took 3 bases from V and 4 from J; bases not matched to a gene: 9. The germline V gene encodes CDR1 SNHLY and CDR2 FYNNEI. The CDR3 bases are TGTGCCAGCAGTGATTTACCGGGACAGCCGTACGAGCAGTACTTC. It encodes CASSDLPGQPYEQYF.

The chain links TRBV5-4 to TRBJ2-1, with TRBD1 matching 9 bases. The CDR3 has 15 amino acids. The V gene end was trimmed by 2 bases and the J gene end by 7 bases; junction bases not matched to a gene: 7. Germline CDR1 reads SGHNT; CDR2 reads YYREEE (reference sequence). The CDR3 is CASSLPGTGRNEQFF. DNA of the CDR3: TGTGCCAGCAGCTTACCTGGGACAGGGAGGAATGAGCAGTTCTTC.

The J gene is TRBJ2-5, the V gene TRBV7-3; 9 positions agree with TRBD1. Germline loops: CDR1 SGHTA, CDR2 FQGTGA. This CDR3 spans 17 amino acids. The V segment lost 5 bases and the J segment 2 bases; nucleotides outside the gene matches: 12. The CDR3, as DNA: TGTGCCAGCAGCCAGGGCACAGGGGGCGTCGGTCAAGAGACCCAGTACTTC. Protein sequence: CASSQGTGGVGQETQYF.

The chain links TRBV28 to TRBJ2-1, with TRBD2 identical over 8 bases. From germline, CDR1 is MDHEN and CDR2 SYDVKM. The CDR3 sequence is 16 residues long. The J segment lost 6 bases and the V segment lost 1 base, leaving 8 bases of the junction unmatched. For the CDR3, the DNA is TGTGCCAGCAGTTTATCCGACGTCGGGAGGGCCAATGAGCAGTTCTTC. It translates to CASSLSDVGRANEQFF. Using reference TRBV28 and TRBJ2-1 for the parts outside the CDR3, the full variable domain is DVKVTQSSRYLVKRTGEKVFLECVQDMDHENMFWYRQDPGLGLRLIYFSYDVKMKEKGDIPEGYSVSREKKERFSLILESASTNQTSMYLCASSLSDVGRANEQFFGPGTRLTVL.

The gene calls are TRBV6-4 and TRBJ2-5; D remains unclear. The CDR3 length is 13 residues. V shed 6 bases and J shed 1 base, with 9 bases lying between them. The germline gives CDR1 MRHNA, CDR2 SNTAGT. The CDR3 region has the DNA TGTGCCAGCAGCGAAGGTAGCCAAGAGACCCAGTACTTC. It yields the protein CASSEGSQETQYF.